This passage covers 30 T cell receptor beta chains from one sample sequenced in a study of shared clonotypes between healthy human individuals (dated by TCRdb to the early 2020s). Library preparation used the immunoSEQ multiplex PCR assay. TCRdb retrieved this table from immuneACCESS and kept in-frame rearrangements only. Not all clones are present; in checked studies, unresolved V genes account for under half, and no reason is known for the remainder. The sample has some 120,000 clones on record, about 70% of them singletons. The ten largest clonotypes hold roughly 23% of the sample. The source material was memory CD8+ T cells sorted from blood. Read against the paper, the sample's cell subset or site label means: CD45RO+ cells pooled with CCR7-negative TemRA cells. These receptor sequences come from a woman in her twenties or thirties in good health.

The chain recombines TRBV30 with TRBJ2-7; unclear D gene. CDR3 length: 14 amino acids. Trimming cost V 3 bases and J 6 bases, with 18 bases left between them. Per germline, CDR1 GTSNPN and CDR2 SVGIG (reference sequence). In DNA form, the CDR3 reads TGTGCCTGGAGGTCACTTTCCCCGATCGGCGAGCAGTACTTC. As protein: CAWRSLSPIGEQYF.

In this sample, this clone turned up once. CDR3 DNA sequence: TGTGCCAGCTCACCATCTATGGGTCCCCTCTACAATGAGCAGTTCTTC. Translation: CASSPSMGPLYNEQFF. The chain combines TRBV18 with TRBJ2-1, with no clear D. Germline V CDR1 and CDR2: KGHSH, LQKENI. V was pared by 2 bases and J by 3 bases, with 14 bases between. The CDR3 runs to 16 residues.

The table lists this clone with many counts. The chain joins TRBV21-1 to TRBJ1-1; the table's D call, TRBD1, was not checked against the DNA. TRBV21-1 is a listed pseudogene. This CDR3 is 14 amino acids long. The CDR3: CASSPYRGDTEAFF. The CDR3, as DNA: TGTGCCAGCAGCCCGTACAGGGGTGACACTGAAGCTTTCTTT.

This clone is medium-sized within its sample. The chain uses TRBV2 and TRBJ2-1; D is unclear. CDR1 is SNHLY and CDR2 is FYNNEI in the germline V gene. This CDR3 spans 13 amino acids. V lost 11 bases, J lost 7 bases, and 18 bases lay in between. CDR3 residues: CAFHPEDGNEQFF. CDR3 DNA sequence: TGTGCCTTTCACCCAGAGGATGGGAATGAGCAGTTCTTC.

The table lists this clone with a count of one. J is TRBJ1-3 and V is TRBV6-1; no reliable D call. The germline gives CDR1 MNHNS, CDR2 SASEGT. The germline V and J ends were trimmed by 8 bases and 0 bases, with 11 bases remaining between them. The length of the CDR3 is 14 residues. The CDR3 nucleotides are TGTGCCAGCGGCCAGGCTGACTCTGGAAACACCATATATTTT. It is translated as CASGQADSGNTIYF.

CDR3 residues: CASSIGLSSYEQYF. CDR3 sequence (DNA): TGTGCCAGCAGTATCGGTCTTAGCTCCTACGAGCAGTACTTC. The chain links TRBV6-1 to TRBJ2-7; unclear D gene. Between the trimmed V and J ends, which lost 5 bases and 0 bases, there was a span of 11 bases. The CDR3 consists of 14 residues. Germline-derived CDR1 and CDR2 are MNHNS and SASEGT.

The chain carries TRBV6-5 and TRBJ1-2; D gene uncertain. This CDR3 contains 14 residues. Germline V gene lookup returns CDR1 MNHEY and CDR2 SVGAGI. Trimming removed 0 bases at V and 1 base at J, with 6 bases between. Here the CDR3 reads CASSYSYINYGYTF. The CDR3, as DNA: TGTGCCAGCAGTTACTCGTACATTAACTATGGCTACACCTTC.

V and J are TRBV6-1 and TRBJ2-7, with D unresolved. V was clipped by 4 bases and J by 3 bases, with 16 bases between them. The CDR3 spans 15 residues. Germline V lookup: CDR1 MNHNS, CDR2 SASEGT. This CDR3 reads CASSGSPESGYEQYF. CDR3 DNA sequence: TGTGCCAGCAGTGGTTCGCCGGAAAGTGGCTACGAGCAGTACTTC.

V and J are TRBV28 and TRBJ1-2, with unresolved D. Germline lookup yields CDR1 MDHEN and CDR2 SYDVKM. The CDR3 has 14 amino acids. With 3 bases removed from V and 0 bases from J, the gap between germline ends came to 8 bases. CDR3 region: CASSFDTANYGYTF. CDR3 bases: TGTGCCAGCAGTTTTGACACGGCTAACTATGGCTACACCTTC.

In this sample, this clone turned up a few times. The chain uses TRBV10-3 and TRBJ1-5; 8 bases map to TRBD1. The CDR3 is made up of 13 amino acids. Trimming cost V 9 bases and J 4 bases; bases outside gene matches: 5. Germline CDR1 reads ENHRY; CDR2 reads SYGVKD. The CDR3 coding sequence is TGTGCCATGGGGACAGGATTTAATCAGCCCCAGCATTTT. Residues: CAMGTGFNQPQHF.

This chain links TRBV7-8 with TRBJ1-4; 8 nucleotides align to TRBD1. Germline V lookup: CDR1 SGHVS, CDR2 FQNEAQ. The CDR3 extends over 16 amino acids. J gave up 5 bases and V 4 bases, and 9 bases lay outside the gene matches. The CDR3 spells CASSYDGDRTNEKLFF. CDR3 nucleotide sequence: TGTGCCAGCAGCTATGACGGGGACAGGACAAATGAAAAACTGTTTTTT.

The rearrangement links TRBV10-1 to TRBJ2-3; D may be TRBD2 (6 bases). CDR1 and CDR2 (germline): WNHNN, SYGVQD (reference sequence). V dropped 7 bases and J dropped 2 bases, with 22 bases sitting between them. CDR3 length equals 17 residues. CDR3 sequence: CASTTPLTSSFTDTQYF. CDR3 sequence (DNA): TGCGCCAGCACAACACCATTAACTAGCAGCTTCACAGATACGCAGTATTTT.

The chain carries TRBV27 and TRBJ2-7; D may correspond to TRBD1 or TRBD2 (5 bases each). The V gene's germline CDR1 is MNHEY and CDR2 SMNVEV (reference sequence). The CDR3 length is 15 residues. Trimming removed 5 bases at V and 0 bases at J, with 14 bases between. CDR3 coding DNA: TGTGCCAGCAGTATCACCGGGGCAATCTCCTACGAGCAGTACTTC. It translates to CASSITGAISYEQYF.

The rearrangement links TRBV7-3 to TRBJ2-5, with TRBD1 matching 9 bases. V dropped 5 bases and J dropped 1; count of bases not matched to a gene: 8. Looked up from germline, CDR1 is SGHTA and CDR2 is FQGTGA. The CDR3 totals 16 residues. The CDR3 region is CASSPRTGVGQETQYF. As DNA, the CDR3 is TGTGCCAGCAGCCCCAGGACAGGGGTCGGCCAAGAGACCCAGTACTTC.

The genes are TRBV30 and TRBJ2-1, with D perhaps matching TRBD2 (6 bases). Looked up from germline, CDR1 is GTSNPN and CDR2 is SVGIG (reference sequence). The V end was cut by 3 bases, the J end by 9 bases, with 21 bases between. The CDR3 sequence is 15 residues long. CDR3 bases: TGTGCCTGGAGGGGGACTCCGTCTCCGAGGGGTGAGCAGTTCTTC. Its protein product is CAWRGTPSPRGEQFF. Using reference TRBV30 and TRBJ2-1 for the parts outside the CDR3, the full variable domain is SQTIHQWPATLVQPVGSPLSLECTVEGTSNPNLYWYRQAAGRGLQLLFYSVGIGQISSEVPQNLSASRPQDRQFILSSKKLLLSDSGFYLCAWRGTPSPRGEQFFGPGTRLTVL.

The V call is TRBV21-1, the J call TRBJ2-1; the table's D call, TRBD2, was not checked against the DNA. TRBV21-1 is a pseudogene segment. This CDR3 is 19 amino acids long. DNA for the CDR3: TGTGCCAGCAGCGCCAGGACTAGCGGGAGTCTTCCGCTCTACAATGAGCAGTTCTTC. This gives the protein CASSARTSGSLPLYNEQFF.

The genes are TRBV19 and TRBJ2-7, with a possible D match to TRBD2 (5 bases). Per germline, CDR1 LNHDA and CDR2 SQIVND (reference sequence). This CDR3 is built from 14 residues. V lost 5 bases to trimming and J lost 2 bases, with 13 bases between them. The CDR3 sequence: CASSVVSGTYEQYF. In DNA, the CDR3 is TGTGCCAGTAGTGTTGTTTCGGGGACCTACGAGCAGTACTTC.

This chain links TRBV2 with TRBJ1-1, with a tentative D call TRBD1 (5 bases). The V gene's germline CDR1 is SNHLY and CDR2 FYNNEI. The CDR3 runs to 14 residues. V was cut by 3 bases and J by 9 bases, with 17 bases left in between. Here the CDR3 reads CASSELGGVLKAFF. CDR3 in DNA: TGTGCCAGCAGTGAGCTCGGGGGGGTACTAAAAGCTTTCTTT.

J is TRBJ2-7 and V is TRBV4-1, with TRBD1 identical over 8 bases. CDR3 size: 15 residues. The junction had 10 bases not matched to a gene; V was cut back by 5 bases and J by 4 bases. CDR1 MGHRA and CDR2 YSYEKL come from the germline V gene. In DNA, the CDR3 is TGCGCCAGCAGCTACCACCGGGACAGGCCGTACGAGCAGTACTTC. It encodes CASSYHRDRPYEQYF.

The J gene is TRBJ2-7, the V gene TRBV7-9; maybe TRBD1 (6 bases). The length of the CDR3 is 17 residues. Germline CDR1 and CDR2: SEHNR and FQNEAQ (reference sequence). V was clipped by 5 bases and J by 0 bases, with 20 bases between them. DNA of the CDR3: TGTGCCAGCAGCCATCAACCGGGACACCAGAGCTCCTACGAGCAGTACTTC. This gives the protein CASSHQPGHQSSYEQYF.

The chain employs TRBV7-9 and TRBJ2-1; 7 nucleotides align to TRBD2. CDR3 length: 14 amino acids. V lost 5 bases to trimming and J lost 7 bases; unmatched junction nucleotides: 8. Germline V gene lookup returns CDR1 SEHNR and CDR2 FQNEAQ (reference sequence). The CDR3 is CASSPSGRMNEQFF. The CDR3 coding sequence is TGTGCCAGCAGCCCTTCCGGGAGGATGAATGAGCAGTTCTTC.

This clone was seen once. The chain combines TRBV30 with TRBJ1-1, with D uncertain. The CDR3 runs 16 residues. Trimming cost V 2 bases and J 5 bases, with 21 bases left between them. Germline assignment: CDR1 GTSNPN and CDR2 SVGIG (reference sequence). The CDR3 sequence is CAWSLLLGRVGTEAFF. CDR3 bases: TGTGCCTGGAGTCTCCTCCTTGGCAGAGTGGGTACTGAAGCTTTCTTT.

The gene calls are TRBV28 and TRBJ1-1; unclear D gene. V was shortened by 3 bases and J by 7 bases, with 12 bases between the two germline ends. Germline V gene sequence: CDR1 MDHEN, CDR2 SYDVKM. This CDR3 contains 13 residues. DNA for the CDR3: TGTGCCAGCAGTTTTATAGGAGCCAATGAAGCTTTCTTT. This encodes CASSFIGANEAFF.

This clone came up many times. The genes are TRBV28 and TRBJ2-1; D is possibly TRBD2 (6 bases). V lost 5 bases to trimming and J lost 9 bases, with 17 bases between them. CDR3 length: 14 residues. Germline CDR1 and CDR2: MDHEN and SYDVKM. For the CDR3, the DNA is TGTGCCAGCAGTCTTAGCGGACCCTGGGGTGAGCAGTTCTTC. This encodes CASSLSGPWGEQFF.

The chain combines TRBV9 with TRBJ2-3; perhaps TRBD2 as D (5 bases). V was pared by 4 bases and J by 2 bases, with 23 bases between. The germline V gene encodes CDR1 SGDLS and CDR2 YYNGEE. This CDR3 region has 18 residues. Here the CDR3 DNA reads TGTGCCAGCAGCCGGGCTTACGAAGCGATGGGAGACACAGATACGCAGTATTTT. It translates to CASSRAYEAMGDTDTQYF.

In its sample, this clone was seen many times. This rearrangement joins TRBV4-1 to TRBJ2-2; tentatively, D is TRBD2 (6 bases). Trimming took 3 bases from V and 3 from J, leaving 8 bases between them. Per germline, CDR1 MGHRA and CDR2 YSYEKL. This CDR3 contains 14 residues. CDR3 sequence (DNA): TGCGCCAGCAGCCAGGGGGAGGACACCGGGGAGCTGTTTTTT. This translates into CASSQGEDTGELFF.

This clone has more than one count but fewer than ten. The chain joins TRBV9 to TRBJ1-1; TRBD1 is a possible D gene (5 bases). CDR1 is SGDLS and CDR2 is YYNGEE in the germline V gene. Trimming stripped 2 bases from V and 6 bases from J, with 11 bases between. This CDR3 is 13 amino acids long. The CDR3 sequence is CASSVGVGAEAFF. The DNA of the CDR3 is TGTGCCAGCAGCGTGGGGGTAGGAGCTGAAGCTTTCTTT.

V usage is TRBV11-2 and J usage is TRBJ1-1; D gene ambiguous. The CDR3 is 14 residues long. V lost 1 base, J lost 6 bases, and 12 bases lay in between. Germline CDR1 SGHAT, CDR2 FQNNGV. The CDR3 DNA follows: TGTGCCAGCAGCTTAGGGGATTGGGGAGCTGAAGCTTTCTTT. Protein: CASSLGDWGAEAFF. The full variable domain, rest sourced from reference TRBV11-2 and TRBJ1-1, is EAGVAQSPRYKIIEKRQSVAFWCNPISGHATLYWYQQILGQGPKLLIQFQNNGVVDDSQLPKDRFSAERLKGVDSTLKIQPAKLEDSAVYLCASSLGDWGAEAFFGQGTRLTVV.

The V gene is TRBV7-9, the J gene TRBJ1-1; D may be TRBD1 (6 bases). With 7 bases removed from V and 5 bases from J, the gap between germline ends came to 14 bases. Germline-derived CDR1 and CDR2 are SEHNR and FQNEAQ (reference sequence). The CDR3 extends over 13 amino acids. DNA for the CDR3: TGTGCCAGCACCTGGGACACGGCAACTGAAGCTTTCTTT. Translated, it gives CASTWDTATEAFF.

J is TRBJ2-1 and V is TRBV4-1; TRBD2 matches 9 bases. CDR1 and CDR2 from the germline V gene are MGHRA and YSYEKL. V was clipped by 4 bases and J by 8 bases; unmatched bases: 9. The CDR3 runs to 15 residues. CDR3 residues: CASSPPSGRKDEQFF. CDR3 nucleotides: TGCGCCAGCAGCCCACCAAGCGGGAGGAAAGATGAGCAGTTCTTC.